This T cell receptor beta chain was observed in a study of T cells in Graves' hyperthyroidism and ophthalmopathy. Study in general: Pretreatment peripheral blood was obtained at initial diagnosis.

The CDR3 consists of 14 residues. Germline CDR1 and CDR2: DFQATT and SNEGSKA (reference sequence). Trimming stripped 0 bases from V and 3 bases from J, with 9 bases between. TCR beta CDR3 sequences were amplified from RNA transcripts. A first-round RT-PCR of the TCR CDR3 used the HTBI primer set. A single record per CDR3 protein comes from TCRdb applying MiXCR to the multiplex PCR reads. The sample lists around 250,000 distinct CDR3 sequences, approximately 14% occurring once. A remark on this clonotype: Its antigen is unidentified.

Whole-study results and caveats: Most expanded thyroid clonotypes above 0.001 also appeared in blood. A model of 13 V-J features distinguished ophthalmopathy from stable hyperthyroidism.

This TCR derives from a middle-aged woman with Graves' hyperthyroidism that later progressed to Graves' ophthalmopathy. The source material was blood. The gene calls are TRBV20-1 and TRBJ1-5; no clear D. The CDR3 spells CSARDPADNQPQHF. The CDR3 DNA is TGCAGTGCTAGAGATCCGGCAGACAATCAGCCCCAGCATTTT.